This TCR beta chain was recovered during a study of shared clonotypes between healthy human individuals. Study as a whole: Per-donor plates numbered three CD4 naive, three CD4 memory, two CD8 naive and one CD8 memory. Overall study results and limits: It was only blood that was sampled, and tissue repertoires likely differ. Shared clonotypes across all four donors exceeded non-shared ones in generation probability.

Every one of the donors was a Caucasian adult that lived in Nashville, Tennessee. This CDR3 region has 13 residues. Per the germline V gene, CDR1 is SGHRS and CDR2 is YFSETQ. V shed 4 bases, J shed 5 bases, and the junction held 3 bases outside the gene matches. Measured with immunoSEQ multiplex PCR; TCRdb has only the in-frame clones, and not every one. This table holds 1.6 million or so clones, approximately 98.5% found once. A remark on this clone: Antigen unknown.

Material: naive CD4+ T cells sorted from blood. Subset noted: CD45RA+ positively selected. The receptor comes from a man between 25 and 39 years old in good health. This chain joins TRBV5-1 and TRBJ2-5; 9 bases are shared with TRBD1. DNA of the CDR3: TGCGCCAGCAGCACACAGGGGGCGGAGACCCAGTACTTC. This sequence encodes CASSTQGAETQYF.